The 15 T cell receptor beta chains reported below all come from one sample, sequenced in a study of blood T cells in healthy people across ages. The authors ran a second PCR of 7 to 11 cycles using a sample-barcoded 5' primer and a J-beta primer mix. Each CDR3 protein is one row after TCRdb ran MiXCR on the 5' RACE reads. The table includes some 900,000 distinct CDR3 sequences, around 48% detected once. Sequenced input: blood. These receptors were taken from a man under 40 in good health.

This chain uses TRBV2 with TRBJ2-7; no firm D call. Per germline, CDR1 SNHLY and CDR2 FYNNEI. This CDR3 spans 14 amino acids. The V end lost 7 bases, the J end lost 10 bases, and 23 bases lay between the germline ends. The CDR3 DNA reads as TGTGCCAGCACGGCACCCCAAGAGATTTTGCCCCAGTACTTC. Translated: CASTAPQEILPQYF.

The chain has TRBV7-9 and TRBJ2-5; no reliable D call. With 5 bases removed from V and 4 bases from J, the gap between germline ends came to 14 bases. This CDR3 region has 14 residues. CDR1 and CDR2 from the germline V gene are SEHNR and FQNEAQ (reference sequence). The CDR3 sequence is CASSPSIGRETQYF. For the CDR3, the DNA is TGTGCCAGCAGCCCTAGTATAGGGCGAGAGACCCAGTACTTC.

J is TRBJ1-5 and V is TRBV30; D is uncertain. Germline V gene sequence: CDR1 GTSNPN, CDR2 SVGIG (reference sequence). The V gene lost 0 bases and the J gene lost 6 bases, with 9 bases spanning the gap. There are 13 residues in the CDR3. CDR3 sequence (DNA): TGTGCCTGGAGTGTAGGGTTAGCTCAGCCCCAGCATTTT. It encodes CAWSVGLAQPQHF.

The chain recombines TRBV6-1 with TRBJ2-7, with 9 bases aligning to TRBD1. Germline lookup yields CDR1 MNHNS and CDR2 SASEGT. J gave up 3 bases and V 2 bases, and 5 bases lay outside the gene matches. The CDR3 is 15 amino acids. In nucleotides, the CDR3 is TGTGCCAGCAGTGAATCAGGGACAGGGATCTACGAGCAGTACTTC. This sequence encodes CASSESGTGIYEQYF.

V gene TRBV3-1 combines with J gene TRBJ1-2, with 8 bases identical to TRBD1. V was pared by 4 bases and J by 4 bases, with 11 bases of the junction left unmatched. The CDR3 has 16 amino acids. CDR1 LGHDT and CDR2 YNNKEL come from the germline V gene (reference sequence). CDR3 in amino acids: CASSRLTGQGPYGYTF. DNA for the CDR3: TGTGCCAGCAGCCGACTGACCGGACAGGGTCCCTATGGCTACACCTTC.

This chain uses TRBV5-1 with TRBJ2-2; TRBD1 is a possible D gene (6 bases). V lost 2 bases and J lost 0, with 14 bases in between. Germline V gene data show CDR1 as SGHRS and CDR2 as YFSETQ. The CDR3 extends over 17 amino acids. The CDR3 here is CASSFSGGSANTGELFF. CDR3 in DNA: TGCGCCAGCAGCTTTTCTGGGGGCAGCGCGAACACCGGGGAGCTGTTTTTT.

Turning to this clonotype: The germline gene is not matched at one end of the junction; a read error may be the cause. This chain uses TRBV25-1 with TRBJ2-5; perhaps TRBD1 as D (6 bases). CDR1 and CDR2 (germline): MGHDK, SYGVNS. The CDR3 sequence is 16 residues long. The CDR3 sequence: CASSESARGAQETQHF. CDR3 DNA: TGTGCCAGCAGTGAATCGGCCAGGGGAGCACAAGAGACCCAGCACTTC.

The chain couples TRBV14 to TRBJ2-7; TRBD1 agrees at 9 bases. CDR3 length equals 15 residues. With V trimmed by 2 bases and J by 4 bases, 6 bases remained unmatched. Germline V gives CDR1 SGHDN, CDR2 FVKESK. The CDR3 DNA reads TGTGCCAGCAGCCAACCCGGGACAGGGAGGTACGAGCAGTACTTC. Its protein is CASSQPGTGRYEQYF.

This sequence joins TRBV7-9 and TRBJ1-4; maybe TRBD1 (6 bases). The CDR3 covers 16 residues. With 3 bases removed from V and 11 bases from J, the gap between germline ends came to 22 bases. Germline V gene data show CDR1 as SEHNR and CDR2 as FQNEAQ (reference sequence). The CDR3 nucleotides read TGTGCCAGCAGCTTTAATTCAAAGGGGGGCTTTGGGAAACTGTTTTTT. Its translation is CASSFNSKGGFGKLFF.

This chain joins TRBV20-1 and TRBJ2-7, with TRBD2 matching 10 bases. Germline CDR1 reads DFQATT; CDR2 reads SNEGSKA (reference sequence). V lost 3 bases to trimming and J lost 6 bases; unmatched junction nucleotides: 11. This CDR3 has 15 residues. Here the CDR3 DNA reads TGCAGTGCTAGTACGTTAGCGGGAGGTACAAGCGAGCAGTACTTC. The encoded protein is CSASTLAGGTSEQYF.

As concerns this clonotype: This clone may be a read error of a much larger clone one base away. The V and J genes are TRBV5-1 and TRBJ2-5; TRBD2 agrees at 10 bases. The V gene end was trimmed by 4 bases and the J gene end by 0 bases; junction bases not matched to a gene: 3. This CDR3 spans 15 amino acids. Germline lookup yields CDR1 SGHRS and CDR2 YFSETQ. The CDR3 spells CASSPGTSDQETQYF. The CDR3 DNA sequence: TGCGCCAGCAGCCCCGGGACTAGCGACCAAGAGACCCAGTACTTC.

This clonotype has just a few counts. The chain employs TRBV4-3 and TRBJ2-3; 8 bases line up with TRBD2. Trimming cost V 0 bases and J 1 base; bases outside gene matches: 6. The length of the CDR3 is 17 residues. Germline V gives CDR1 LGHNA, CDR2 YSLEER. CDR3: CASSQDIAGGGTDTQYF. CDR3 nucleotide sequence: TGCGCCAGCAGCCAAGATATTGCGGGGGGTGGCACAGATACGCAGTATTTT.

V gene TRBV4-3 combines with J gene TRBJ2-3; D may be TRBD2 (7 bases). V dropped 1 base and J dropped 5 bases, with 13 bases sitting between them. Germline assignment: CDR1 LGHNA and CDR2 YSLEER. This CDR3 is 15 amino acids long. This chain's CDR3 is CASSQGGGGIDTQYF. DNA for the CDR3: TGCGCCAGCAGCCAAGGAGGGGGGGGGATAGATACGCAGTATTTT.

The chain couples TRBV20-1 to TRBJ2-7; 12 nucleotides line up with TRBD2. The CDR3 has 15 amino acids. Trimming at V came to 3 bases and at J to 4 bases, leaving 7 bases not matched to a gene. Germline CDR1 DFQATT, CDR2 SNEGSKA (reference sequence). CDR3 region: CSARLLAGGIYEQYF. Here the CDR3 DNA reads TGCAGTGCTAGGCTACTAGCGGGGGGTATTTACGAGCAGTACTTC.

The V call is TRBV7-6, the J call TRBJ2-3, with a possible D match to TRBD2 (7 bases). V was pared by 1 base and J by 9 bases, with 11 bases between. Per germline, CDR1 SGHVS and CDR2 FNYEAQ. The CDR3 is made up of 13 amino acids. The CDR3 region is CASSLVGGGTQYF. The CDR3 bases are TGTGCCAGCAGCTTAGTGGGAGGGGGGACGCAGTATTTT.